The clone carrying this T cell receptor beta chain was seen ten or more times. Its antigen is as yet unknown. These data originate in a study of T cells in Graves' hyperthyroidism and ophthalmopathy. Study details: Specimen type is peripheral blood, collected at initial diagnosis prior to any treatment. Study findings and constraints: A model of 13 V-J pairs discriminated ophthalmopathy from stable hyperthyroidism. Most thyroid clonotypes with frequency above 0.001 were detected in blood.

Researchers amplified the TCR beta CDR3 regions from RNA transcripts. During a first-round RT-PCR of the TCR CDR3, the HTBI primer set was used. TCRdb reprocessed the multiplex PCR reads via MiXCR and lists one record per CDR3 protein. Among about 400,000 distinct CDR3 sequences listed, around 13% were seen once. Clinical symptoms, serum thyroxine and TRAb, thyroid ultrasound and orbital computed tomography were used for the diagnoses. The V end lost 8 bases, the J end lost 5 bases, and 18 bases lay between the germline ends. Per germline, CDR1 MNHNS and CDR2 SASEGT. This CDR3 has 14 amino acids. The clonotype was recovered from a woman in her twenties or thirties with Graves' ophthalmopathy. The chain uses TRBV6-1 and TRBJ2-5; weak D call: TRBD2 (5 bases). Sequencing was carried out using blood. The CDR3 DNA reads as TGTGCCAGCTCAAGCTCACTAGTCGTGGAGACCCAGTACTTC. Translated: CASSSSLVVETQYF.